This T cell receptor (beta chain) came from a study of CD8 T cells in ankylosing spondylitis. The V gene's germline CDR1 is KGHSH and CDR2 LQKENI. V shed 3 bases and J 6 bases; nucleotides not matched to a gene: 11. This CDR3 is 16 amino acids long. Regarding the study as a whole: Seemingly characteristic of ankylosing spondylitis blood was a TCR beta motif consisting of about 8 highly homologous variants.

This clonotype has more than one count but fewer than ten. Antigen specificity is unknown. TCRdb called the 5' RACE reads again in MiXCR, with one record for every CDR3 protein. Here the sample spans almost 400,000 distinct CDR3 sequences, approximately 20% being singletons. This chain connects TRBV18 to TRBJ2-7, with 10 bases that match TRBD2. This clonotype originated in a male donor with ankylosing spondylitis. What was sequenced was blood, either unsorted or a sorted T cell fraction (not recorded which). The CDR3, as DNA: TGTGCCAGCTCACCCTCCGGGACTAGCGTAATCGGCGAGCAGTACTTC. This sequence encodes CASSPSGTSVIGEQYF.